These 10 T cell receptor beta chains originate from one sample sequenced in a study of blood T cell repertoires in COVID-19. Repertoires were generated with immunoSEQ multiplex PCR, while TCRdb's copy carries only in-frame clones and drops some. Here the sample spans roughly 59,000 clones, roughly 81% being singletons. The sequenced sample was peripheral blood. These receptors were taken from an elderly man with acute or convalescent COVID-19.

This clone has just a few counts. The chain recombines TRBV28 with TRBJ2-2; tentatively, D is TRBD2 (5 bases). The V end lost 1 base, the J end lost 2 bases, and 8 bases lay between the germline ends. The CDR3 consists of 15 residues. Germline loops: CDR1 MDHEN, CDR2 SYDVKM. The CDR3 loop reads CASSLFRGNTGELFF. Here the CDR3 DNA reads TGTGCCAGCAGTTTATTTCGGGGAAACACCGGGGAGCTGTTTTTT.

This clone was recorded a few times. The genes are TRBV10-3 and TRBJ1-5, with D maybe TRBD1 (6 bases). This CDR3 has 17 amino acids. Germline CDR1 reads ENHRY; CDR2 reads SYGVKD. Trimming cost V 2 bases and J 7 bases, with 21 bases left between them. CDR3 coding DNA: TGTGCCATCAGTGAGCCCAATACCGGGACAAAGGCCCAGCCCCAGCATTTT. Its translation is CAISEPNTGTKAQPQHF.

V is TRBV7-2 and J is TRBJ2-1, with a possible D match to TRBD1 (6 bases). CDR3 length: 13 residues. Germline values: CDR1 SGHTA, CDR2 FQGNSA. The V end was cut by 3 bases, the J end by 7 bases, with 10 bases between. The CDR3 coding sequence is TGTGCCAGCAGCTTCCTACAGGGAAATGAGCAGTTCTTC. Amino acid sequence: CASSFLQGNEQFF.

The V gene is TRBV2, the J gene TRBJ2-1; D perhaps matches TRBD2 (5 bases). Germline values: CDR1 SNHLY, CDR2 FYNNEI. The CDR3 has 15 amino acids. Trimming took off 6 bases at V and 7 bases at J, with 19 bases between the two ends. CDR3 residues: CASRDSSRGLNEQFF. The CDR3 nucleotides are TGTGCCAGCAGGGATAGCTCCAGAGGGTTGAATGAGCAGTTCTTC.

This chain links TRBV11-2 with TRBJ2-1; 11 nucleotides line up with TRBD2. The CDR3 loop spans 17 amino acids. V lost 5 bases to trimming and J lost 5 bases; unmatched junction nucleotides: 11. Germline assignment: CDR1 SGHAT and CDR2 FQNNGV. CDR3 DNA: TGTGCCAGCAGCCCGTGGGGGACTAGCGGAGGAGACAATGAGCAGTTCTTC. Translated: CASSPWGTSGGDNEQFF.

This chain links TRBV28 with TRBJ2-1; D might be TRBD2 (5 bases). Germline V CDR1 and CDR2: MDHEN, SYDVKM. The V and J ends lost 1 base and 6 bases respectively, with 7 bases between them. The CDR3 is 13 residues long. This CDR3 is CASSLFGGNEQFF. CDR3 sequence (DNA): TGTGCCAGCAGTTTATTTGGAGGCAATGAGCAGTTCTTC.

The rearrangement joins TRBV6-5 to TRBJ2-7, with 10 bases matching TRBD1. J was trimmed by 6 bases and V by 7 bases; bases with no gene match: 9. CDR3 length: 14 residues. Germline values: CDR1 MNHEY, CDR2 SVGAGI. The CDR3 loop reads CASINGDRGGEQYF. The CDR3 DNA is TGTGCCAGCATAAACGGGGACAGGGGCGGCGAGCAGTACTTC.

V is TRBV12-3 or TRBV12-4 and J is TRBJ1-2; D is ambiguous. V lost 6 bases to trimming and J lost 8 bases, with 16 bases between them. The CDR3 contains 13 residues. The CDR3 region is CASSPLAGEGYTF. The CDR3 bases are TGTGCCAGCAGCCCCCTGGCCGGGGAGGGCTACACCTTC.

The sample holds a few counts of this clone. This chain links TRBV14 with TRBJ1-2; D ambiguous. V dropped 0 bases and J dropped 4 bases, with 6 bases sitting between them. The germline V gene has CDR1 SGHDN and CDR2 FVKESK. This CDR3 comprises 13 residues. The CDR3 is CASSQDSLYGYTF. As DNA, the CDR3 is TGTGCCAGCAGCCAAGACAGTCTCTATGGCTACACCTTC.

The V gene is TRBV7-3, the J gene TRBJ2-2; D perhaps matches TRBD1 (5 bases). There are 15 residues in the CDR3. Germline CDR1 and CDR2: SGHTA and FQGTGA. The ends were cut back, 5 bases at V and 6 bases at J, with 16 bases in the middle. DNA for the CDR3: TGTGCCAGCAGCCAGGCCTCCAGGGCTGCCGGGGAGCTGTTTTTT. Protein product: CASSQASRAAGELFF.